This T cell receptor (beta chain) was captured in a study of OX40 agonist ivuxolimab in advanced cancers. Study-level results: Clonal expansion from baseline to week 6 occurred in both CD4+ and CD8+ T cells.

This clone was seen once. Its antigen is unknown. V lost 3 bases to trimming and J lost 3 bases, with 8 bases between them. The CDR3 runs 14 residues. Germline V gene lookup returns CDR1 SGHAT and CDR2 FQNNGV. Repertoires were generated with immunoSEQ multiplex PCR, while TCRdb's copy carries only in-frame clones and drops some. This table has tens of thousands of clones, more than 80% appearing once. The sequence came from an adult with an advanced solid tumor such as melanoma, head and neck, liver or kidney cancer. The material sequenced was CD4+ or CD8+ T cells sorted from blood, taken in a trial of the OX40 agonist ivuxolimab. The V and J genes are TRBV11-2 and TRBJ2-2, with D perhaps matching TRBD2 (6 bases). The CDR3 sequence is CASSFSGDTGELFF. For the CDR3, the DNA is TGTGCCAGCAGCTTTTCGGGGGACACCGGGGAGCTGTTTTTT.